Sequencing of this T cell receptor (beta chain) was carried out in a study of blood T cell repertoires in COVID-19. CDR3 length equals 15 residues. Per the germline V gene, CDR1 is MDHEN and CDR2 is SYDVKM. The J segment lost 1 base and the V segment lost 4 bases, leaving 3 bases of the junction unmatched. A note on this clone: Other nucleotide sequences from this sample produce the same CDR3.

All enrollees were about 18 to 89 years old and from approximately 24 US areas. Per the original methods: For nucleated cells, counts were estimated from reference gene primer amplification. The method was immunoSEQ multiplex PCR; TCRdb's version includes in-frame clones alone and lacks a portion of them. The V and J calls and clone size come from that table; D and trimming were worked out from the DNA. The data hold a few hundred thousand clones, with 80% to 90% observed a single time. This chain joins TRBV28 and TRBJ1-2; 10 positions agree with TRBD1. This sequence was found in a man between 18 and 35 years old with acute COVID-19. The sample taken for sequencing was PBMCs or T cells enriched from blood (not recorded which). The CDR3 DNA sequence: TGTGCCAGCAGTTCCTGGACAGGGGGTAACTATGGCTACACCTTC. Translated: CASSSWTGGNYGYTF.